This record concerns one TCR beta chain sequence. What it binds is unknown. These data originate in a study of cytomegalovirus exposure and HLA in healthy donors. With 60 Vbeta and 13 Jbeta primers, the PCR was carried out. The table came from immunoSEQ multiplex PCR; TCRdb's copy has only in-frame clones and leaves some out. The data contain about 89,000 clones, about 74% of them singletons. Trimming took off 5 bases at V and 2 bases at J, with 14 bases between the two ends. The germline CDR1 and CDR2 sequences are SGHAT and FQNNGV. The CDR3 is made up of 15 amino acids. Study results and caveats: TCR beta sequences reportedly predicted most subjects' HLA-A and HLA-B alleles accurately. Likely technical artifact: a cluster of highly shared sequence variants. As a later analysis revealed, the rate of TCR association differed by HLA locus, with DRB1 most and HLA-C fewest.

The V call is TRBV11-2, the J call TRBJ2-3; D uncertain. The sequenced material came from PBMCs. The TCR originated in a man aged 25-40 years in good health and CMV-seronegative. The CDR3 DNA sequence: TGTGCCAGCAGCCCAAGCTCCGTCCCCACAGATACGCAGTATTTT. This gives the protein CASSPSSVPTDTQYF.